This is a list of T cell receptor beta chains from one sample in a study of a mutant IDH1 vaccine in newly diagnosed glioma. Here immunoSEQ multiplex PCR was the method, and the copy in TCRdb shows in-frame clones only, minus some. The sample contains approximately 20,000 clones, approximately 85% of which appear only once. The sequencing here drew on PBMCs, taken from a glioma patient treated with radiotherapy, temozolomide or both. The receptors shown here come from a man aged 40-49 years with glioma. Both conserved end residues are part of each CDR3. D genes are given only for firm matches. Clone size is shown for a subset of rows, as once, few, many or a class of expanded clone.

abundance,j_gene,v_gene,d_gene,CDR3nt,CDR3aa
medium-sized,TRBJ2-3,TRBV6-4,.,TGTGCCAGCAGTCCTCGGGAGACGGATACGCAGTATTTT,CASSPRETDTQYF
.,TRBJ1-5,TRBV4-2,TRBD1,TGTGCCAGCAGCCAAGGGACAGGGGCTCAGCCCCAGCATTTT,CASSQGTGAQPQHF
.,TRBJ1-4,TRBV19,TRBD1,TGTGCCAGTAGTATCCAGACAGGGGGGAGTTGGCCGAATGAAAAACTGTTTTTT,CASSIQTGGSWPNEKLFF
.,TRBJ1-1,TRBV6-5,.,TGTGCCAGCAGCCCTACAAGAACTCACACTGAAGCTTTCTTT,CASSPTRTHTEAFF
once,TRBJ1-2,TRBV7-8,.,TGTGCCAGCAGCTTAGTGGAGGGTGGCATAAAGGGCTACACCTTC,CASSLVEGGIKGYTF
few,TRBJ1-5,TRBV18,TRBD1,TGTGCCAGCTCATCACAGGGGAATCAGCCCCAGCATTTT,CASSSQGNQPQHF
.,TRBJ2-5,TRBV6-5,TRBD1,TGTGCCAGCAGACTCATGGGACAGGGTTCGCAGTACTTC,CASRLMGQGSQYF
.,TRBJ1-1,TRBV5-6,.,TGTGCCAGCATGAGGGCCGGGGGCACTGAAGCTTTCTTT,CASMRAGGTEAFF
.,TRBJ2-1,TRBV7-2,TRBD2,TGTGCCAGCAGCTTAGTAGCGGGAGGCGGCAATGAGCAGTTCTTC,CASSLVAGGGNEQFF
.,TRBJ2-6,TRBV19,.,TGTGCCAGTAGTGTAATCCGGGGCCTAACCTCTGGGGCCAACGTCCTGACTTTC,CASSVIRGLTSGANVLTF
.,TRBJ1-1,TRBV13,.,TGTGCCAGCAGCTCGGGACCCTTCTCTGAAGCTTTCTTT,CASSSGPFSEAFF
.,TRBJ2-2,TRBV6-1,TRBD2,TGTGCCAGCAGTGAAGCTAGCGGGAGCACCGGGGAGCTGTTTTTT,CASSEASGSTGELFF
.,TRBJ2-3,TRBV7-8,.,TGTGCCAGCAGCCGAGAGGTGGGGGTGAGCGATACGCAGTATTTT,CASSREVGVSDTQYF
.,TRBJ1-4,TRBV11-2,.,TGTGCCAGCAGCTTAGGTGGTAGGGCAGATAGTGAAAAACTGTTTTTT,CASSLGGRADSEKLFF
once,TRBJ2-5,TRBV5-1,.,TGCGCCAGCAGCTCCGGGACGGTGGGCCAAGAGACCCAGTACTTC,CASSSGTVGQETQYF